This T cell receptor (beta chain) was retrieved from a study of CD8+ T cells in alopecia areata. Study-wide background: Treated individuals took tofacitinib by mouth, 5 to 10 mg twice daily.

Of note for this clone: Antigen specificity is unknown.

V was trimmed by 1 base and J by 6 bases, leaving 0 bases between them. The CDR3 is made up of 11 amino acids. Germline values: CDR1 SGHVS, CDR2 FQNEAQ. Extracted RNA was reverse transcribed, and the resulting cDNA served as sequencing template. Generated by immunoSEQ multiplex PCR, the TCRdb table keeps only in-frame clones and is missing some. The sample lists over 95,000 clones, around 55% seen once, with about 14% in the top ten. Stated treatment: oral pan-JAK inhibitor, 5-10 mg twice daily. Both peripheral blood and punch biopsies of lesional scalp skin were obtained from patients who had alopecia areata. The study, taken as a whole, reports: With tofacitinib ongoing, many expanded lesional clones persisted in both scalp and blood.

This material consisted of CD8+ T cells sorted from blood, taken at week 4, from a patient treated with tofacitinib. The sequence was collected from a human donor with alopecia areata. V usage is TRBV7-8 and J usage is TRBJ1-4, with no clear D. CDR3 in amino acids: CASSLDEKLFF. As DNA, the CDR3 is TGTGCCAGCAGCTTAGATGAAAAACTGTTTTTT.